Listed here is a single TCR beta chain. Libraries were prepared by immunoSEQ multiplex PCR; TCRdb keeps only in-frame clonotypes and omits some of them. The data show 70,000 to 95,000 clones, with 70% to 85% seen just once and more than 5.5% held by the top ten. From germline, CDR1 is SQVTM and CDR2 ANQGSEA. The CDR3 consists of 17 residues. V was clipped by 4 bases and J by 1 base; unmatched bases: 7. The sample comes from a study of radiation and T cells in renal cell carcinoma. The time point here: baseline pretreatment blood. Treatment described: 15 Gy SBRT to primary tumor, nephrectomy 4 weeks later. Clear cell pathology was present in this patient's renal cell carcinoma.

This chain uses TRBV29-1 with TRBJ2-3; 14 nucleotides match TRBD2. This receptor was taken from a man in his sixties with renal cell carcinoma. The material was blood, obtained from a patient whose treatment included radiotherapy and nephrectomy. CDR3: CSVGGLAGDGGTDTQYF. In DNA form, the CDR3 reads TGCAGCGTTGGGGGACTAGCGGGAGATGGGGGCACAGATACGCAGTATTTT.